This T cell receptor beta chain was identified during a study of immune evolution from preneoplasia to lung adenocarcinoma. Study conclusions and caveats: Later-stage lesions seemingly showed higher T cell density and diversity than normal lung.

Patients had resection in Japan or China between about 2014 and 2018. Nucleic acids came from premalignant or tumor cells enriched by macro-dissection. CDR3 length equals 11 residues. Germline lookup yields CDR1 DFQATT and CDR2 SNEGSKA (reference sequence). V was clipped by 0 bases and J by 5 bases, with 4 bases between them. Clones were read by immunoSEQ multiplex PCR, and TCRdb kept only the in-frame ones, dropping some. The table includes around 4,100 clones, roughly four fifths detected once. Remarks on this clone: What it binds is unknown.

V gene TRBV20-1 combines with J gene TRBJ2-5; D remains unclear. Sequenced: FFPE minimally invasive lung adenocarcinoma tissue. This receptor was obtained from a person between 65 and 79 years old with lung adenocarcinoma. The CDR3 DNA is TGCAGTGCTAGAGATGGCGAGACCCAGTACTTC. It codes for CSARDGETQYF.